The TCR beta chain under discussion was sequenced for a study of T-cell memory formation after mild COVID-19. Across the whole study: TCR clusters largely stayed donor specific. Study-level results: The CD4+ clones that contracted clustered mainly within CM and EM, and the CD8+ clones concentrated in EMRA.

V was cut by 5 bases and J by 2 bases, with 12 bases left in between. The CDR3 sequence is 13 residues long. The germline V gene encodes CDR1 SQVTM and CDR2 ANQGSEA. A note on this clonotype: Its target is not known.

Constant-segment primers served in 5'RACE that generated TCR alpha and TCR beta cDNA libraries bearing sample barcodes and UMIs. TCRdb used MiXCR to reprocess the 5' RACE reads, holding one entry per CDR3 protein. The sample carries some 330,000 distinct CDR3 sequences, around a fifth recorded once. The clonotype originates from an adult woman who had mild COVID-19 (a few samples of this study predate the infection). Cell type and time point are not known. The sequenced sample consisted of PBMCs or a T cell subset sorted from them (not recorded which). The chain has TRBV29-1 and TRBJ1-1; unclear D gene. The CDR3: CSVQPGPNTEAFF. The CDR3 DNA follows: TGCAGCGTTCAACCGGGCCCCAACACTGAAGCTTTCTTT. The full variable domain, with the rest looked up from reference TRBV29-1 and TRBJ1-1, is SAVISQKPSRDICQRGTSLTIQCQVDSQVTMMFWYRQQPGQSLTLIATANQGSEATYESGFVIDKFPISRPNLTFSTLTVSNMSPEDSSIYLCSVQPGPNTEAFFGQGTRLTVV.